The entry that follows covers one TCR beta chain sequence. This sample is drawn from a study of shared clonotypes between healthy human individuals. This CDR3 contains 15 residues. Germline CDR1 is SGHRS and CDR2 is YFSETQ. Unmatched junction bases numbered 5, after V lost 4 bases and J lost 3 bases. Execution of the assay was at deep level. Assay used: immunoSEQ multiplex PCR; TCRdb lists only in-frame clones, some missing. The sample gives 2 million to 2.5 million clones, approximately 94% of which show up once; around 0.4% is in the top ten. The gene calls are TRBV5-1 and TRBJ2-2; 8 bases are a match to TRBD1. The sample consisted of naive CD4+ T cells from PBMCs. Sample subset: CD45RA+ positively selected. This clonotype originated in a man between 18 and 35 years old in good health. Some clones in this sample may be carry-over from other donors' samples. CDR3 nucleotide sequence: TGCGCCAGCAGCGCTTCGGGACAGGACACCGGGGAGCTGTTTTTT. Encoded protein: CASSASGQDTGELFF.